A selection of T cell receptor beta chains follows, all from one sample in a study of cytomegalovirus exposure and HLA in healthy donors. Assay used: immunoSEQ multiplex PCR; TCRdb lists only in-frame clones, some missing. The top ten clones hold roughly 1.9% of a sample with 150,000 to 200,000 clones, 70% to 80% of them seen once. The sequencing sample was made of PBMCs. All receptors derive from a woman aged 25 to 39 in good health and CMV-seropositive. Both conserved end residues are part of each CDR3. The D gene is left open where the match is weak. Clone size is given for some rows only: seen once, a few or many times, or a class if the clone is expanded.

size: .
D: .
V: TRBV5-4
J: TRBJ2-2
DNA: TGTGCCAGCAGCTTGGAGGGGCCCCTGTCCGGGGAGCTGTTTTTT
CDR3: CASSLEGPLSGELFF

size: .
D: .
V: TRBV7-9
J: TRBJ1-3
DNA: TGTGCCAGCAGCTTAGGGACAGTCTCTGGAAACACCATATATTTT
CDR3: CASSLGTVSGNTIYF

size: .
D: .
V: TRBV6-5
J: TRBJ1-1
DNA: TGTGCCAGCAGGGACCATTCGGGAAAAGCTTTCTTT
CDR3: CASRDHSGKAFF

size: once
D: .
V: TRBV5-6
J: TRBJ1-4
DNA: TGTGCCAGCAGCCCTGGACAATATGAAAAACTGTTTTTT
CDR3: CASSPGQYEKLFF

size: once
D: .
V: TRBV5-6
J: TRBJ1-1
DNA: TGTGCCAGCAGCTCCACCGGTACAGGAACTGAAGCTTTCTTT
CDR3: CASSSTGTGTEAFF

size: few
D: .
V: TRBV7-2
J: TRBJ1-1
DNA: TGTGCCAGCAGCTTAAAAGGGGCAACTGAAGCTTTCTTT
CDR3: CASSLKGATEAFF

size: .
D: .
V: TRBV7-9
J: TRBJ1-1
DNA: TGTGCCAGCAGTACACAGGGGAACACTGAAGCTTTCTTT
CDR3: CASSTQGNTEAFF

size: .
D: TRBD2
V: TRBV14
J: TRBJ2-2
DNA: TGTGCCAGCAGCCAAGTAAGCGGGAGTCTTACCGGGGAGCTGTTTTTT
CDR3: CASSQVSGSLTGELFF

size: .
D: TRBD1
V: TRBV10-1
J: TRBJ1-6
DNA: TGCGCCAGCGCCAGGACAGGACCTAATTCACCCCTCCACTTT
CDR3: CASARTGPNSPLHF

size: .
D: .
V: TRBV4-3
J: TRBJ2-1
DNA: TGCGCCAGCAGCCAAGATACGGGAGCAGGCAATGAGCAGTTCTTC
CDR3: CASSQDTGAGNEQFF

size: few
D: TRBD1
V: TRBV6-6
J: TRBJ1-2
DNA: TGTGCCAGCAGTAGCACGGACAGGGGGTTTTATGGCTACACCTTC
CDR3: CASSSTDRGFYGYTF